The next 30 T cell receptor beta chains were all read from a single sample in a study of technical replicates of blood from a handful of donors. Only in-frame clones appear in the TCRdb table, and some are missing; sequencing was by immunoSEQ multiplex PCR. This sample has 15,000 to 20,000 clones, with about 87% found just once. Sequencing input: PBMCs. Source of these receptors: a human donor in good health.

The chain uses TRBV11-2 and TRBJ2-7, with D possibly TRBD1 on 7 matching bases. Looked up from germline, CDR1 is SGHAT and CDR2 is FQNNGV. V was cut by 2 bases and J by 3 bases, with 14 bases left in between. The CDR3 spans 15 residues. Here the CDR3 DNA reads TGTGCCAGCAGCTTATGGCAGGGGGAGGACTACGAGCAGTACTTC. Translated, it gives CASSLWQGEDYEQYF.

The J gene is TRBJ2-1, the V gene TRBV9, with 9 nucleotides matching TRBD2. The V and J ends lost 0 bases and 12 bases, in that order; junction bases with no gene match: 13. Per germline, CDR1 SGDLS and CDR2 YYNGEE. The CDR3 extends over 16 amino acids. CDR3 sequence reads: CASSVALAGFLPLQFF. CDR3 bases: TGTGCCAGCAGCGTAGCTCTAGCGGGATTTCTTCCGTTGCAGTTCTTC. The full variable domain, its missing parts supplied by reference TRBV9 and TRBJ2-1, is DSGVTQTPKHLITATGQRVTLRCSPRSGDLSVYWYQQSLDQGLQFLIQYYNGEERAKGNILERFSAQQFPDLHSELNLSSLELGDSALYFCASSVALAGFLPLQFFGPGTRLTVL.

The chain employs TRBV5-1 and TRBJ2-5; 9 positions agree with TRBD2. V gave up 4 bases and J gave up 1 base; unmatched junction bases: 5. Germline V gene data show CDR1 as SGHRS and CDR2 as YFSETQ. The CDR3 covers 15 residues. The CDR3, as DNA: TGCGCCAGCAGCCAGCTAGCGGGGTCCCAAGAGACCCAGTACTTC. It yields the protein CASSQLAGSQETQYF.

The chain links TRBV5-6 to TRBJ2-7; 13 nucleotides line up with TRBD2. J gave up 4 bases and V 6 bases, and 13 bases lay outside the gene matches. CDR1 is SGHDT, CDR2 YYEEEE, per germline. CDR3 length: 17 residues. This CDR3 reads CASTLGGLAGAIYEQYF. The DNA for the CDR3 is TGTGCCAGCACCCTCGGCGGACTAGCGGGGGCTATTTACGAGCAGTACTTC.

The chain joins TRBV30 to TRBJ1-1; D remains unclear. CDR1 and CDR2 (germline): GTSNPN, SVGIG (reference sequence). V was cut by 0 bases and J by 0 bases, with 8 bases left in between. CDR3 length: 14 residues. The CDR3 nucleotides read TGTGCCTGGAGTGTACAGCACATGAACACTGAAGCTTTCTTT. Residues: CAWSVQHMNTEAFF.

The J gene is TRBJ2-6, the V gene TRBV2; a possible D gene is TRBD1 (6 bases). Between the trimmed V and J ends, which lost 6 bases and 1 base, there was a span of 13 bases. Germline CDR1 is SNHLY and CDR2 is FYNNEI. The CDR3 loop spans 16 amino acids. The CDR3 region has the DNA TGTGCCAGCAGAGATCACCAGGGGTCTGGGGCCAACGTCCTGACTTTC. This codes for CASRDHQGSGANVLTF.

The rearrangement joins TRBV6-1 to TRBJ2-1, with 8 bases aligning to TRBD2. The CDR3 is 16 amino acids. Germline trimming cut 1 base from V and 7 bases from J; bases unmatched to any gene: 9. Germline V gene lookup returns CDR1 MNHNS and CDR2 SASEGT. The CDR3 nucleotides read TGTGCCAGCAGTGAAGTCGGACTAGCTGTGGAGAATGAGCAGTTCTTC. The encoded protein is CASSEVGLAVENEQFF.

V is TRBV18 and J is TRBJ2-1; 8 bases match TRBD2. Unmatched junction bases numbered 4, after V lost 0 bases and J lost 6 bases. The CDR3 spans 15 residues. Germline lookup yields CDR1 KGHSH and CDR2 LQKENI. Written as DNA, the CDR3 is TGTGCCAGCTCACCACCGGGACTAGGGGCCAATGAGCAGTTCTTC. Protein product: CASSPPGLGANEQFF.

This clone was counted a few times. One end of the junction varies from germline; a read error may be responsible. This rearrangement joins TRBV2 to TRBJ1-2; TRBD1 aligns across 8 bases. The CDR3 is 11 residues long. Looked up from germline, CDR1 is SNHLY and CDR2 is FYNNEI. This CDR3 reads CASSLDRGLLF. CDR3 nucleotide sequence: TGTGCCAGCAGTCTAGACAGGGGACTACTCTTC.

The chain combines TRBV7-6 with TRBJ2-7; 7 bases match TRBD2. The CDR3 contains 13 residues. Germline-derived CDR1 and CDR2 are SGHVS and FNYEAQ. The V and J ends lost 5 bases and 7 bases, in that order; junction bases with no gene match: 8. DNA for the CDR3: TGTGCCAGCAGCCCAGGACTAGGAGCGGAGCAGTACTTC. It codes for CASSPGLGAEQYF.

This CDR3 is CASSEAGRGEKLFF. CDR3 DNA sequence: TGTGCCAGCAGTGAAGCAGGGAGAGGCGAAAAACTGTTTTTT. This rearrangement joins TRBV2 to TRBJ1-4; no reliable D call. The V end lost 0 bases, the J end lost 8 bases, and 10 bases lay between the germline ends. CDR3 size: 14 residues. Germline loops: CDR1 SNHLY, CDR2 FYNNEI.

Concerning this clone: The junction does not match germline at one end; this may be a read error. The J gene is TRBJ1-2, the V gene TRBV19; 7 positions match TRBD1. CDR3 size: 15 residues. Germline loops: CDR1 LNHDA, CDR2 SQIVND (reference sequence). CDR3 sequence (DNA): TGTGCCAGTAGTGTGGCCCACAGGGGCCACTATGGCCACACCTTC. Encoded protein: CASSVAHRGHYGHTF.

The chain carries TRBV6-4 and TRBJ2-5, with 9 bases fitting TRBD1. CDR1 is MRHNA and CDR2 is SNTAGT in the germline V gene. The CDR3 has 15 residues. After removal of 6 bases from V and 4 bases from J, the junction contained 9 bases not matched to a gene. The DNA for the CDR3 is TGTGCCAGCAGGAAAGACAGGGGGTTCCCAGAGACCCAGTACTTC. This translates into CASRKDRGFPETQYF.

CDR3 protein: CASSPLPGLAGVSNEQFF. In DNA, the CDR3 is TGTGCCAGCAGCCCTCTCCCGGGACTAGCGGGAGTTTCCAATGAGCAGTTCTTC. The chain uses TRBV5-5 and TRBJ2-1; 14 bases map to TRBD2. The CDR3 loop spans 18 amino acids. Trimming at V came to 4 bases and at J to 6 bases, leaving 12 bases not matched to a gene. Germline assignment: CDR1 SGHKS and CDR2 YYEKEE (reference sequence). The whole variable domain, filled in from reference TRBV5-5 and TRBJ2-1, reads DAGVTQSPTHLIKTRGQQVTLRCSPISGHKSVSWYQQVLGQGPQFIFQYYEKEERGRGNFPDRFSARQFPNYSSELNVNALLLGDSALYLCASSPLPGLAGVSNEQFFGPGTRLTVL.

V usage is TRBV5-1 and J usage is TRBJ2-1; possible D gene TRBD1, 6 bases. The ends were cut back, 1 base at V and 8 bases at J, with 16 bases in the middle. The CDR3 runs to 15 residues. Germline V gene data show CDR1 as SGHRS and CDR2 as YFSETQ. CDR3 DNA sequence: TGCGCCAGCAGCTTGCTTGACAGGATGCTCTATGAGCAGTTCTTC. It encodes CASSLLDRMLYEQFF.

V usage is TRBV10-1 and J usage is TRBJ2-7, with D maybe TRBD2 (5 bases). The V end lost 1 base, the J end lost 0 bases, and 7 bases lay between the germline ends. Per germline, CDR1 WNHNN and CDR2 SYGVQD (reference sequence). The CDR3 is 14 residues long. CDR3 sequence (DNA): TGCGCCAGCAGTGAGTTTGGGAGCTCCTACGAGCAGTACTTC. Protein product: CASSEFGSSYEQYF.

The chain combines TRBV10-2 with TRBJ2-3; 7 bases align to TRBD2. Germline values: CDR1 WSHSY, CDR2 SAAADI. The V segment lost 10 bases and the J segment 4 bases; nucleotides outside the gene matches: 5. CDR3 length: 12 residues. The CDR3 spells CATLAGADTQYF. The CDR3 DNA is TGCGCCACCCTGGCGGGGGCAGATACGCAGTATTTT.

This chain connects TRBV29-1 to TRBJ2-7; D unresolved. Germline loops: CDR1 SQVTM, CDR2 ANQGSEA. V lost 2 bases to trimming and J lost 9 bases, with 17 bases between them. The length of the CDR3 is 13 residues. CDR3 sequence: CSVESPTVGGQYF. The DNA of the CDR3 is TGCAGCGTTGAATCCCCCACCGTCGGTGGGCAGTACTTC.

This chain connects TRBV5-1 to TRBJ2-7; 7 bases are shared with TRBD2. Losses at the gene ends were 4 bases for V and 2 bases for J; bases not matched to a gene: 6. The CDR3 consists of 14 residues. Germline V gene sequence: CDR1 SGHRS, CDR2 YFSETQ. CDR3 in DNA: TGCGCCAGCAGCCAGGCGGCGGGGGCCTACGAGCAGTACTTC. This translates into CASSQAAGAYEQYF.

The chain combines TRBV5-1 with TRBJ2-7; D is possibly TRBD1 (7 bases). The CDR3 runs 15 residues. CDR1 is SGHRS, CDR2 YFSETQ, per germline. V was shortened by 2 bases and J by 2 bases, with 14 bases between the two germline ends. This CDR3 is CASSLQGWGAYEQYF. The CDR3 DNA reads as TGCGCCAGCAGCTTACAGGGGTGGGGGGCCTACGAGCAGTACTTC.

The CDR3 DNA reads TGCAGCGTTGCACTTCGCACAGATACGCAGTATTTT. Translated, it gives CSVALRTDTQYF. The genes are TRBV29-1 and TRBJ2-3, with unresolved D. Looked up from germline, CDR1 is SQVTM and CDR2 is ANQGSEA. V was shortened by 4 bases and J by 1 base, with 6 bases between the two germline ends. The length of the CDR3 is 12 residues.

This chain links TRBV5-1 with TRBJ2-1; D is possibly TRBD2 (6 bases). Germline V lookup: CDR1 SGHRS, CDR2 YFSETQ. The CDR3 is 14 residues long. The V end lost 8 bases, the J end lost 1 base, and 13 bases lay between the germline ends. The CDR3 DNA reads TGCGCCAGTCGGGGGAGTATTTCCTACAATGAGCAGTTCTTC. Its protein product is CASRGSISYNEQFF.

In its sample, this clone was seen once. The chain carries TRBV5-4 and TRBJ2-7; TRBD1 might be the D (6 bases). V gave up 2 bases and J gave up 3 bases, with 12 bases separating them. Germline lookup yields CDR1 SGHNT and CDR2 YYREEE (reference sequence). The CDR3 has 14 residues. The CDR3: CASSFDRNNYEQYF. The CDR3 DNA sequence: TGTGCCAGCAGCTTCGACAGGAATAACTACGAGCAGTACTTC.

V and J are TRBV6-5 and TRBJ1-1; D may be TRBD1 (5 bases). V lost 2 bases to trimming and J lost 0 bases, with 7 bases between them. Per germline, CDR1 MNHEY and CDR2 SVGAGI. This CDR3 region has 14 residues. CDR3 in amino acids: CASSYKGLNTEAFF. The CDR3 DNA reads TGTGCCAGCAGTTACAAGGGGTTGAACACTGAAGCTTTCTTT.

The V call is TRBV29-1, the J call TRBJ2-1; 9 nucleotides match TRBD1. The V gene end was trimmed by 2 bases and the J gene end by 13 bases; junction bases not matched to a gene: 12. Germline CDR1 and CDR2: SQVTM and ANQGSEA. This CDR3 spans 14 amino acids. CDR3 nucleotide sequence: TGCAGCGTTGAAATTCTGCTGGGACAGGGAATACAGTTCTTC. Residues: CSVEILLGQGIQFF.

V is TRBV9 and J is TRBJ2-2; D may be TRBD1 (6 bases). Germline V CDR1 and CDR2: SGDLS, YYNGEE. V lost 4 bases to trimming and J lost 4 bases, with 17 bases between them. This CDR3 spans 16 amino acids. CDR3 bases: TGTGCCAGCAGCACTACAGGGTTTGATGGCACCGGGGAGCTGTTTTTT. Translated, it gives CASSTTGFDGTGELFF.

V is TRBV19 and J is TRBJ2-1; 8 positions match TRBD2. The V gene's germline CDR1 is LNHDA and CDR2 SQIVND (reference sequence). The CDR3 is 18 amino acids. V lost 2 bases and J lost 3; bases outside the gene matches: 12. The CDR3 loop reads CASSISAPGLVIYNEQFF. CDR3 sequence (DNA): TGTGCCAGTAGTATAAGCGCTCCGGGACTAGTGATCTACAATGAGCAGTTCTTC.

In the case of this clone: At one end, the junction sequence differs from germline, possibly due to a read error. This chain joins TRBV15 and TRBJ2-7; TRBD1 aligns across 8 bases. Germline CDR1 and CDR2: LNHNV and YYDKDF (reference sequence). The CDR3 is 11 amino acids. In DNA, the CDR3 is TGTGCCACCCCGCAGATTCAACAGGGGGACTTC. As protein: CATPQIQQGDF.

This clone came up a few times. The chain recombines TRBV19 with TRBJ1-2; a possible D gene is TRBD1 (6 bases). Trimming left V 6 bases short and J 4 bases short, with 12 bases between. The CDR3 sequence is 13 residues long. Germline V gene sequence: CDR1 LNHDA, CDR2 SQIVND (reference sequence). The CDR3 DNA reads as TGTGCCAGTAGGAACAGGGAACTCTATGGCTACACCTTC. This codes for CASRNRELYGYTF. The full variable domain, rest sourced from reference TRBV19 and TRBJ1-2, is DGGITQSPKYLFRKEGQNVTLSCEQNLNHDAMYWYRQDPGQGLRLIYYSQIVNDFQKGDIAEGYSVSREKKESFPLTVTSAQKNPTAFYLCASRNRELYGYTFGSGTRLTVV.

V gene TRBV12-5 combines with J gene TRBJ1-5, with TRBD1 identical over 11 bases. Germline V gene data show CDR1 as LGHNT and CDR2 as FRNRAP. The V gene end was trimmed by 4 bases and the J gene end by 5 bases; junction bases not matched to a gene: 1. The CDR3 loop spans 14 amino acids. This CDR3 is CASGSGQGDQPQHF. CDR3 bases: TGTGCTAGTGGTTCGGGACAGGGGGATCAGCCCCAGCATTTT.